This entry concerns a single T cell receptor beta chain. Antigen unknown. Time point denoted: newly diagnosed GD, antithyroid drugs for less than 3 months. RNA isolated from PBMCs was used to make the TCR library. In building TCR beta libraries, iRepertoire HTBI primers were used together with Arm-PCR of CDR3 regions. Using its own MiXCR run on the multiplex PCR reads, TCRdb lists one record per CDR3 protein. The top ten clones hold around 10% of a sample with hundreds of thousands of distinct CDR3 sequences, about 16% of them seen once. These data belong to a study of regulatory T cells in long-lasting Graves disease. Study findings and constraints: Persistent Graves' patients showed a TCR diversity that was lower than that of newly diagnosed ones. Newly diagnosed disease favored TRBV20-1 and TRBJ2-1 over persistent disease. Thyroid tissue went unexamined; only peripheral blood was analyzed.

Deletions cut 10 bases from V and 3 bases from J, with 15 bases between. CDR3 length equals 14 residues. From germline, CDR1 is MGHRA and CDR2 YSYEKL. These data also formed part of another study, on T cells in Graves' hyperthyroidism and ophthalmopathy.

This TCR was sampled from a woman aged 30 to 39 with Graves disease. The source was peripheral blood mononuclear cells (PBMCs), collected at new diagnosis, from a patient treated with antithyroid drugs. This chain links TRBV4-1 with TRBJ2-2; unclear D gene. CDR3: CATSRQVYTGELFF. In DNA, the CDR3 is TGCGCCACTTCAAGGCAGGTTTACACCGGGGAGCTGTTTTTT.